The 25 T cell receptor beta chains below come from one sample, sequenced in a study of T cells after yellow fever vaccination. TCRdb fed the 5' RACE reads into MiXCR, producing one record per CDR3 protein. The table has 300,000 or so distinct CDR3 sequences, approximately 10% seen once. The source material was CD4+ T cells sorted from PBMCs, sampled 5 days after the yellow fever booster vaccination. All receptors derive from a man aged 18 to 30 who received the YFV17D yellow fever vaccine.

This clonotype was detected ten times or more. The J gene is TRBJ1-1, the V gene TRBV29-1, with D possibly matching TRBD1 (5 bases). V was clipped by 4 bases and J by 4 bases, with 7 bases between them. Germline V gives CDR1 SQVTM, CDR2 ANQGSEA. The CDR3 contains 11 residues. CDR3 region: CSVGGFTEAFF. CDR3 bases: TGCAGCGTTGGGGGGTTCACTGAAGCTTTCTTT.

This clonotype was detected a few times. The chain joins TRBV7-2 to TRBJ1-2, with 7 bases identical to TRBD1. J gave up 2 bases and V 7 bases, and 7 bases lay outside the gene matches. The CDR3 is 14 amino acids. From germline, CDR1 is SGHTA and CDR2 FQGNSA. The DNA of the CDR3 is TGTGCCAGCACCGTCAGGGGGACCAACTATGGCTACACCTTC. This gives the protein CASTVRGTNYGYTF.

V gene TRBV12-5 combines with J gene TRBJ1-1, with 7 bases lining up with TRBD1. This CDR3 spans 14 amino acids. With 6 bases clipped from V and 2 bases from J, the junction kept 6 bases outside the gene matches. Germline V lookup: CDR1 LGHNT, CDR2 FRNRAP. Written as DNA, the CDR3 is TGTGCTAGTGGATACAGGGGAAGAAACACTGAAGCTTTCTTT. It yields the protein CASGYRGRNTEAFF.

This clonotype was recorded a few times. CDR3 amino acids: CASSLRYQGAGANVLTF. The DNA for the CDR3 is TGTGCCAGCAGCCTACGTTATCAGGGGGCTGGGGCCAACGTCCTGACTTTC. The V gene is TRBV5-5, the J gene TRBJ2-6, with TRBD1 identical over 7 bases. CDR1 SGHKS and CDR2 YYEKEE come from the germline V gene (reference sequence). J lost 2 bases, V lost 4 bases, and 9 bases had no gene match. This CDR3 has 17 residues.

The genes are TRBV11-2 and TRBJ1-4; 9 positions agree with TRBD1. Looked up from germline, CDR1 is SGHAT and CDR2 is FQNNGV. The CDR3 sequence is 15 residues long. V lost 2 bases and J lost 7; bases outside the gene matches: 5. The CDR3 spells CASSLIGTGPEKLFF. CDR3 DNA sequence: TGTGCCAGCAGCTTAATCGGGACAGGGCCTGAAAAACTGTTTTTT.

The chain combines TRBV12-3 or TRBV12-4 with TRBJ2-1; D could derive from TRBD1 or TRBD2 (5 bases each). Trimming removed 2 bases from V and 10 bases from J, with 6 bases in between. The CDR3 is 11 amino acids. The CDR3 bases are TGTGCCAGCAGTTTACGGGACGAGCAGTTCTTC. It is translated as CASSLRDEQFF.

This clonotype was observed a few times. The chain is built from TRBV5-1 and TRBJ1-6; 7 nucleotides match TRBD1. Germline loops: CDR1 SGHRS, CDR2 YFSETQ. V shed 7 bases, J shed 9 bases, and the junction held 10 bases outside the gene matches. This CDR3 contains 14 residues. The CDR3 coding sequence is TGCGCCAGCTCACCGGACAGGTTTGGTTCACCCCTCCACTTT. It is translated as CASSPDRFGSPLHF.

This clonotype was recorded a few times. The chain uses TRBV7-8 and TRBJ2-5, with 9 bases matching TRBD1. CDR1 and CDR2 (germline): SGHVS, FQNEAQ. Trimming cost V 7 bases and J 3 bases; bases outside gene matches: 6. The CDR3 covers 14 residues. For the CDR3, the DNA is TGTGCCAGCACCAGCCGGGACAGGGAAGAGACCCAGTACTTC. It is translated as CASTSRDREETQYF.

The rearrangement joins TRBV18 to TRBJ2-7; TRBD2 aligns across 7 bases. CDR1 is KGHSH, CDR2 LQKENI, per germline. V lost 6 bases, J lost 4 bases, and 9 bases stayed unmatched. The CDR3 is made up of 14 amino acids. This chain's CDR3 is CASSSGPAGYEQYF. The CDR3 nucleotides read TGTGCCAGCTCCTCCGGGCCAGCGGGGTACGAGCAGTACTTC.

This chain connects TRBV7-2 to TRBJ1-6; D is perhaps TRBD1 (5 bases). The V and J ends lost 7 bases and 7 bases respectively, with 17 bases between them. This CDR3 contains 15 residues. Germline CDR1 SGHTA, CDR2 FQGNSA. DNA of the CDR3: TGTGCCAGCATCTCAGGAGTGGGGCGGAATTCACCCCTCCACTTT. Translating gives CASISGVGRNSPLHF. Full variable domain (missing parts from reference TRBV7-2 and TRBJ1-6): GAGVSQSPSNKVTEKGKDVELRCDPISGHTALYWYRQSLGQGLEFLIYFQGNSAPDKSGLPSDRFSAERTGGSVSTLTIQRTQQEDSAVYLCASISGVGRNSPLHFGNGTRLTVT.

This clonotype was observed a few times. The V and J genes are TRBV12-3 or TRBV12-4 and TRBJ2-3; no reliable D call. The CDR3 is 13 amino acids. Deletions cut 1 base from V and 5 bases from J, with 7 bases between. As DNA, the CDR3 is TGTGCCAGCAGTTTAGGGCGGAAAGATACGCAGTATTTT. Protein: CASSLGRKDTQYF.

V gene TRBV18 combines with J gene TRBJ2-6, with D maybe TRBD2 (5 bases). There are 19 residues in the CDR3. Trimming took 2 bases from V and 0 from J, leaving 17 bases between them. The germline gives CDR1 KGHSH, CDR2 LQKENI. Here the CDR3 DNA reads TGTGCCAGCTCACCATCGCCGACGGGAACCTACTCTGGGGCCAACGTCCTGACTTTC. Translating it yields CASSPSPTGTYSGANVLTF.

This clonotype was seen ten or more times. This rearrangement joins TRBV12-3 or TRBV12-4 to TRBJ2-3; tentative D call: TRBD1 (5 bases). This CDR3 is built from 14 residues. V lost 4 bases to trimming and J lost 2 bases, with 10 bases between them. CDR3 sequence (DNA): TGTGCCAGCAGTTCCCGACAGCTCACAGATACGCAGTATTTT. This sequence encodes CASSSRQLTDTQYF.

The chain has TRBV5-4 and TRBJ1-2, with 7 nucleotides matching TRBD1. Germline V gives CDR1 SGHNT, CDR2 YYREEE (reference sequence). The CDR3 length is 13 residues. J lost 2 bases, V lost 6 bases, and 4 bases had no gene match. CDR3 residues: CASTPQGNYGYTF. The CDR3 DNA is TGTGCCAGCACCCCACAGGGGAACTATGGCTACACCTTC. The variable domain in full, with the rest retrieved from reference TRBV5-4 and TRBJ1-2, is ETGVTQSPTHLIKTRGQQVTLRCSSQSGHNTVSWYQQALGQGPQFIFQYYREEENGRGNFPPRFSGLQFPNYSSELNVNALELDDSALYLCASTPQGNYGYTFGSGTRLTVV.

This clonotype was observed at least ten times. This sequence joins TRBV20-1 and TRBJ2-3; 8 bases line up with TRBD1. The J segment lost 3 bases and the V segment lost 5 bases, leaving 4 bases of the junction unmatched. The CDR3 consists of 13 residues. Germline V gene sequence: CDR1 DFQATT, CDR2 SNEGSKA (reference sequence). CDR3 nucleotide sequence: TGCAGTGCTCGCCGACAGGGGACAGATACGCAGTATTTT. Its translation is CSARRQGTDTQYF.

The table lists this clonotype with many counts. J is TRBJ2-6 and V is TRBV15, with D unresolved. Germline V gene sequence: CDR1 LNHNV, CDR2 YYDKDF (reference sequence). V gave up 7 bases and J gave up 0 bases, with 10 bases separating them. The length of the CDR3 is 15 residues. The CDR3: CATTLGPSGANVLTF. The CDR3 nucleotides are TGTGCCACCACCCTAGGCCCCTCTGGGGCCAACGTCCTGACTTTC.

This clonotype came up a few times. V and J are TRBV12-3 or TRBV12-4 and TRBJ1-2, with TRBD1 matching over 7 bases. This CDR3 spans 12 amino acids. J gave up 4 bases and V 4 bases, and 0 bases lay outside the gene matches. CDR3: CASSYRGYGYTF. The DNA of the CDR3 is TGTGCCAGCAGTTACAGGGGCTATGGCTACACCTTC.

This clonotype was found many times. J is TRBJ1-2 and V is TRBV29-1; D is undetermined. V dropped 7 bases and J dropped 7 bases, with 13 bases sitting between them. Germline CDR1 and CDR2: SQVTM and ANQGSEA. This CDR3 spans 11 amino acids. The CDR3, as DNA: TGCAGCGCCCTCTTGGGTGGTGGCTACACCTTC. Amino acids: CSALLGGGYTF.

The chain combines TRBV11-2 with TRBJ2-7; the D is unclear. CDR1 is SGHAT and CDR2 is FQNNGV in the germline V gene. The CDR3 spans 13 residues. Trimming stripped 5 bases from V and 3 bases from J, with 11 bases between. CDR3 protein: CASSLGQVYEQYV. The DNA of the CDR3 is TGTGCCAGCAGCCTAGGTCAAGTCTACGAGCAGTACGTC.

In nucleotides, the CDR3 is TGTGCCAGCAGCCCTGGACACTACCAAGAGACCCAGTACTTC. The encoded protein is CASSPGHYQETQYF. V and J are TRBV12-3 or TRBV12-4 and TRBJ2-5; D may be TRBD1 (5 bases). Trimming took off 6 bases at V and 0 bases at J, with 11 bases between the two ends. The CDR3 runs 14 residues.

This chain joins TRBV24-1 and TRBJ2-3, with TRBD2 identical over 13 bases. Germline assignment: CDR1 KGHDR and CDR2 SFDVKD. The CDR3 consists of 18 residues. V shed 4 bases, J shed 4 bases, and the junction held 10 bases outside the gene matches. The CDR3 sequence is CATSESPGLAGFADTQYF. CDR3 nucleotide sequence: TGTGCCACCAGTGAATCGCCGGGACTAGCGGGGTTCGCAGATACGCAGTATTTT.

This clonotype was seen a few times. This rearrangement joins TRBV28 to TRBJ1-5; 8 nucleotides agree with TRBD1. Looked up from germline, CDR1 is MDHEN and CDR2 is SYDVKM. The CDR3 runs to 16 residues. Trimming cost V 6 bases and J 2 bases; bases outside gene matches: 9. This chain's CDR3 is CASSQPTTGGNQPQHF. The CDR3 DNA reads as TGTGCCAGCAGCCAACCCACGACAGGGGGCAATCAGCCCCAGCATTTT. Drawing the rest from reference TRBV28 and TRBJ1-5, the complete variable domain is DVKVTQSSRYLVKRTGEKVFLECVQDMDHENMFWYRQDPGLGLRLIYFSYDVKMKEKGDIPEGYSVSREKKERFSLILESASTNQTSMYLCASSQPTTGGNQPQHFGDGTRLSIL.

The chain is built from TRBV10-3 and TRBJ1-3; 7 bases align to TRBD1. With V trimmed by 3 bases and J by 3 bases, 2 bases remained unmatched. Per germline, CDR1 ENHRY and CDR2 SYGVKD. The CDR3 loop spans 14 amino acids. The CDR3 spells CAISDRTGGNTIYF. Here the CDR3 DNA reads TGTGCCATCAGTGATAGGACAGGTGGAAACACCATATATTTT.

This sequence joins TRBV5-1 and TRBJ1-2; no clear D gene. The length of the CDR3 is 14 residues. Germline V gives CDR1 SGHRS, CDR2 YFSETQ. Deletions cut 4 bases from V and 7 bases from J, with 17 bases between. In DNA, the CDR3 is TGCGCCAGCAGCAGGATGGCTAACAACCCTGGCTACACCTTC. This encodes CASSRMANNPGYTF.

This clonotype was seen a handful of times. The chain is built from TRBV28 and TRBJ1-3; possibly TRBD1 for D (5 bases). Germline values: CDR1 MDHEN, CDR2 SYDVKM. The CDR3 extends over 14 amino acids. The V and J ends lost 5 bases and 1 base respectively, with 9 bases between them. The CDR3 DNA reads as TGTGCCAGCAGTCCAGGGTGGTCTGGAAACACCATATATTTT. Protein product: CASSPGWSGNTIYF.